Below, one T cell receptor (beta chain) is given with its context. Its cognate antigen is unknown. Only in-frame clones appear in the TCRdb table, and some are missing; sequencing was by immunoSEQ multiplex PCR. The sample has about 150,000 clones; around nine tenths are singletons. Pooling covered second doses at about 4 or about 12 weeks. The data are from a study of T cell responses to AZD1222 COVID-19 vaccine. Notes on the study in general: Recipients of two AZD1222 doses showed rising Spike-specific TCR breadth and depth. Donors were chiefly white British, with a greater number of females, and clonal diversity was perhaps underestimated.

The V gene lost 1 base and the J gene lost 0 bases, with 11 bases spanning the gap. This CDR3 has 16 residues. CDR1 and CDR2 (germline): SGHTA, FQGNSA. This rearrangement joins TRBV7-2 to TRBJ2-3; D possibly corresponds to TRBD2 (5 bases). This TCR came from an adult who received the AZD1222 COVID-19 vaccine. This sample comprised peripheral blood, obtained 28 days after the second AZD1222 dose. The DNA of the CDR3 is TGTGCCAGCAGCTTAGATCGAGCGGCAAGCACAGATACGCAGTATTTT. This codes for CASSLDRAASTDTQYF.